The clone carrying this T cell receptor (beta chain) was counted between two and nine times. Its target is unknown. This entry comes from a study of T cell repertoires in cytomegalovirus infection. Study background: The authors relied on CMV epitopes, both recently identified HLA-C-restricted and well-studied HLA-B-restricted. In public TCR beta signatures, there were indications of both CMV infection and matching HLA type. Study-level results: Cumulative public TCR beta family frequency identified carriers of CMV plus the relevant HLA. HLA-C-restricted CMV-specific TCR beta clonotypes prevailed in the ex vivo response.

CDR3 length: 16 residues. V lost 4 bases, J lost 4 bases, and 17 bases lay in between. Germline assignment: CDR1 SGHTA and CDR2 FQGNSA. TCRdb itself ran the reads through MiXCR, one entry per CDR3 protein. The sample lists around 81,000 distinct CDR3 sequences, about 37% occurring once. This material consisted of CD8+ T cells from cultured PBMCs, taken from culture after CMV antigen stimulation. The genes are TRBV7-2 and TRBJ2-1; D possibly corresponds to TRBD2 (6 bases). This clonotype was sampled from a human donor in good health (CMV status not recorded). Some clones in this sample may be carry-over from other donors' samples. For the CDR3, the DNA is TGTGCCAGCAGCTCCCCGGGGGAGCAAGAGTACAATGAGCAGTTCTTC. This sequence encodes CASSSPGEQEYNEQFF.